This T cell receptor (beta chain) appears in the sequencing data of a study of shared clonotypes between healthy human individuals. Study context: Used for every donor were three CD4 naive, three CD4 memory, two CD8 naive and one CD8 memory plate.

In the case of this clone: Its antigen is still unknown.

As processed by the authors: Filtering differed since immunoSEQ provided only junctions, with no quality scores. Clones were sequenced by immunoSEQ multiplex PCR, and TCRdb holds only the in-frame ones, with some missing. The DNA gave D and trimming, while V, J and clone size come from that table. The table shows about a million clones, with roughly 80% occurring only once. Germline V lookup: CDR1 SGHRS, CDR2 YFSETQ. This CDR3 is built from 16 residues. After removal of 4 bases from V and 6 bases from J, the junction contained 10 bases not matched to a gene. General study findings and limits: Estimated richness was generally greater in naive than memory subsets.

HIV-negative, healthy adults without recent acute infections or vaccinations were the donors. The genes are TRBV5-1 and TRBJ2-3; TRBD2 agrees at 11 bases. The sequencing sample was made of memory CD4+ T cells from PBMCs. Noted subset: CD45RA-negative fraction. The receptor comes from a man aged 18-30 years in good health. Some clones in this sample may be carry-over from other donors' samples. Here the CDR3 reads CASSPGLAEAGDTQYF. The CDR3 DNA reads as TGCGCCAGCAGCCCGGGACTAGCGGAGGCAGGGGATACGCAGTATTTT. Based on the CDR3 plus reference TRBV5-1 and TRBJ2-3, the full variable domain is KAGVTQTPRYLIKTRGQQVTLSCSPISGHRSVSWYQQTPGQGLQFLFEYFSETQRNKGNFPGRFSGRQFSNSRSEMNVSTLELGDSALYLCASSPGLAEAGDTQYFGPGTRLTVL.